The clone carrying this T cell receptor (beta chain) is a singleton in its sample. The germline CDR1 and CDR2 sequences are SGHVS and FQNEAQ. V shed 5 bases, J shed 4 bases, and the junction held 6 bases outside the gene matches. The CDR3 is made up of 15 amino acids. Source study methods: Reference gene primers were amplified, and this amplification served to estimate nucleated cell counts. Profiled with immunoSEQ multiplex PCR; TCRdb holds only in-frame clones, not every one. V and J calls and clone size follow that table, whereas D and trimming were derived from the DNA. The table lists about 6,100 clones, 80% to 85% of them singletons. This sample is part of a study of blood T cell repertoires in COVID-19. Study background: COVID-19 samples collected from the United States, Italy and Spain covered acute and convalescent phases. PBMCs, B-cell-depleted T cells, or T cells provided the cDNA or gDNA that made up the material.

Material for sequencing was peripheral blood. The chain recombines TRBV7-8 with TRBJ2-1, with 9 bases fitting TRBD2. The receptor's source is a human donor with active COVID-19. The donor label of this sample is uncertain. CDR3 sequence reads: CASSLTSGLYNEQFF. Written as DNA, the CDR3 is TGTGCCAGCAGCCTGACTAGCGGCCTATACAATGAGCAGTTCTTC.